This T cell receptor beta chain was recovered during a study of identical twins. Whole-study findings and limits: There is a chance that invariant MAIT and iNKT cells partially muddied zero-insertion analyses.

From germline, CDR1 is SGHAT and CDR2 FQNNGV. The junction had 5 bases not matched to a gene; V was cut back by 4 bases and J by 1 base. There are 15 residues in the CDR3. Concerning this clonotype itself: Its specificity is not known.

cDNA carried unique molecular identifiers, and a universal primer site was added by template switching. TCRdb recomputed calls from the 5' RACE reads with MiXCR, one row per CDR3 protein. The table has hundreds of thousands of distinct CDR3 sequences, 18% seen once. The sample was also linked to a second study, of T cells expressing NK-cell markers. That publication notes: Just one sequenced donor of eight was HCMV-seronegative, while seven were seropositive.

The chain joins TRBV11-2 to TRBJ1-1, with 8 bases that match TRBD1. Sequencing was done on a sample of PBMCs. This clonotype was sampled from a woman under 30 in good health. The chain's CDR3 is CASSSRTGQNTEAFF. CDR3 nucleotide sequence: TGTGCCAGCAGCTCCAGGACAGGGCAGAACACTGAAGCTTTCTTT.